Shown below are 30 T cell receptor beta chains from a single sample sequenced in a study of tumor and adjacent non-tumor tissue in lung cancer (dated by TCRdb to the late 2010s). RNA was isolated from bulk unsorted tissue, and RNA quality was assessed with a NanoDrop ND-1000 and an Agilent 2100. The normal lung samples consisted of distant non-tumor tissue collected more than 3 cm from the tumor edge. Library preparation used multiplex PCR. Instrument on record: Illumina HiSeq 2500. TCRbeta libraries were built by three rounds of nested PCR using primers (Table S4), following protocols modified from ARM-PCR. The public reads were quality trimmed at Q25 with fastp and then assembled into clones with MiXCR by TCRdb, keeping productive beta chains. Identical CDR3 proteins give one entry, which carries the most common genes and DNA. Across this sample there are around 75,000 distinct CDR3 sequences, with less than 75% seen only once. The top ten clonotypes cover roughly 26% of the sample.

Sequencing input: distant non-tumor lung tissue. All receptors derive from a woman in her 50s with non-small cell lung cancer.

A remark on this clonotype: Relative to the germline gene, one junction end is altered; a read error may explain this. This chain's CDR3 is CGSSQARSQETQYF. DNA of the CDR3: TGTGGCAGCAGCCAAGCAAGGAGTCAAGAGACCCAGTACTTC. The chain couples TRBV4-2 to TRBJ2-5; unclear D gene. The CDR3 consists of 14 residues. Germline V CDR1 and CDR2: LGHNA, YNFKEQ.

The chain is built from TRBV12-3 or TRBV12-4 and TRBJ2-3; D is uncertain. V was clipped by 7 bases and J by 2 bases, with 13 bases between them. The CDR3 contains 14 residues. CDR3 region: CASTPIGFTDTQYF. In DNA form, the CDR3 reads TGTGCCAGCACTCCGATAGGGTTCACAGATACGCAGTATTTT.

Note on this clonotype: One base away lies a much larger clone, so this may be a sequencing read error. This chain connects TRBV4-1 to TRBJ2-3; 7 nucleotides line up with TRBD2. After removal of 2 bases from V and 4 bases from J, the junction contained 9 bases not matched to a gene. Per germline, CDR1 MGHRA and CDR2 YSYEKL. The CDR3 spans 16 residues. The CDR3 is CASSQWEGVASDTQYF. The CDR3 DNA reads as TGCGCCAGCAGCCAATGGGAGGGCGTAGCGTCAGATACGCAGTATTTT.

Remarks on this clonotype: A junction boundary mismatches the germline segment, possibly from a read error. The J gene is TRBJ1-5, the V gene TRBV20-1; a weak D match, TRBD1 (5 bases). The CDR3 is 16 residues long. The germline V gene has CDR1 DFQATT and CDR2 SNEGSKA (reference sequence). The CDR3 DNA is TGCAGTGCTGGCACGAGGGGCAATAGTCGCAATCAGCCCCAGCACTTT. Amino acids: CSAGTRGNSRNQPQHF.

Worth noting for this clonotype: The junction does not match germline at one end; this may be a read error. V is TRBV4-3 and J is TRBJ2-3; 11 positions match TRBD1. The CDR3 is made up of 16 amino acids. Germline loops: CDR1 LGHNA, CDR2 YSLEER. This CDR3 reads CTSSQEWTGGTDTQYF. As DNA, the CDR3 is TGCACCAGCAGCCAAGAATGGACAGGGGGCACGGATACGCAGTATTTT.

In this sample, this clonotype turned up a few times. This may be a read error: a much more frequent sequence differs by one nucleotide. J is TRBJ2-6 and V is TRBV20-1; D is unresolved. The germline gives CDR1 DFQATT, CDR2 SNEGSKA (reference sequence). This CDR3 contains 14 residues. For the CDR3, the DNA is TGCAGTGCTAGGCGGTTCTCTGGGGTCAACGTCCTGACTTTC. Translated: CSARRFSGVNVLTF.

About this clonotype: Since the CDR3 does not end with the conserved phenylalanine or tryptophan, this likely comes from a read error. J is TRBJ2-7 and V is TRBV11-2, with D possibly TRBD2 on 6 matching bases. This CDR3 has 15 residues. The V gene lost 7 bases and the J gene lost 8 bases, with 24 bases spanning the gap. Germline assignment: CDR1 SGHAT and CDR2 FQNNGV. For the CDR3, the DNA is TGTGCCAGCACCGATGGGGCGGGAACCGATAGGCAGCAGTACTTA. Translating it yields CASTDGAGTDRQQYL.

Details on this clonotype: A single base separates this from a much larger clone, so it may be a read error. This rearrangement joins TRBV20-1 to TRBJ2-1; 9 bases match TRBD2. The V and J ends lost 4 bases and 5 bases, in that order; junction bases with no gene match: 15. Germline V gene sequence: CDR1 DFQATT, CDR2 SNEGSKA (reference sequence). The CDR3 covers 17 residues. In nucleotides, the CDR3 is TGCAGTGCTAACACGACTCTAACTAGCGGGTCGAACAATGAGCAGTTCTTC. It encodes CSANTTLTSGSNNEQFF.

About this clonotype: At one end the junction does not follow the germline gene, possibly because of a read error. This chain links TRBV28 with TRBJ2-7; D remains ambiguous. This CDR3 has 11 amino acids. CDR1 and CDR2 (germline): MDHEN, SYDVKM. CDR3: CPSSPLGTQYF. The CDR3 DNA sequence: TGTCCCAGCAGTCCCCTGGGCACGCAGTACTTC.

This clonotype was counted only a few times. With a much larger clone just one base away, this may be a read error. The V gene is TRBV29-1, the J gene TRBJ1-1; D call uncertain. The CDR3 totals 13 residues. Trimming removed 7 bases at V and 1 base at J, with 13 bases between. Germline assignment: CDR1 SQVTM and CDR2 ANQGSEA. The CDR3 region has the DNA TGCAGCGCCGGAACAGCGACGAACACTGAAGCTTTCTTT. Translated, it gives CSAGTATNTEAFF.

Concerning this clonotype itself: This clone may be a read error of a much larger clone one base away. The chain uses TRBV20-1 and TRBJ2-1; the match to TRBD2 covers 11 bases. The CDR3 spans 15 residues. Per germline, CDR1 DFQATT and CDR2 SNEGSKA (reference sequence). The CDR3 protein is CSARGGTSGYNEQLF. CDR3 nucleotide sequence: TGCAGTGCTAGAGGAGGGACTAGCGGATACAATGAGCAGCTCTTC.

The chain links TRBV20-1 to TRBJ2-1; TRBD2 aligns across 10 bases. Germline-derived CDR1 and CDR2 are DFQATT and SNEGSKA (reference sequence). V lost 6 bases and J lost 8; bases outside the gene matches: 13. The CDR3 totals 15 residues. The CDR3 loop is CSALRTSGVTDEQFF. For the CDR3, the DNA is TGCAGTGCGCTTAGGACTAGCGGAGTCACGGATGAGCAGTTCTTC.

To note about this clonotype: A much larger clone differs from this one at a single base, so this may be a read error. V usage is TRBV7-9 and J usage is TRBJ2-5, with D maybe TRBD2 (6 bases). The CDR3 extends over 15 amino acids. Germline lookup yields CDR1 SEHNR and CDR2 FQNEAQ (reference sequence). The V end lost 6 bases, the J end lost 5 bases, and 19 bases lay between the germline ends. The CDR3 nucleotides read TGTGCCAGCAGGTTGGGCGGGGCCACGGGGGAGACCCAGTACTTC. This codes for CASRLGGATGETQYF.

About this clonotype: A much larger clone sits a single nucleotide away, making a read error possible. The CDR3 does not end in the conserved phenylalanine or tryptophan, so this is likely a read error. This rearrangement joins TRBV20-1 to TRBJ1-5, with no clear D. Germline-derived CDR1 and CDR2 are DFQATT and SNEGSKA (reference sequence). CDR3 length equals 14 residues. The V end lost 3 bases, the J end lost 3 bases, and 12 bases lay between the germline ends. The CDR3: CSASDGQDNQPQHL. CDR3 DNA sequence: TGCAGTGCTAGTGACGGCCAGGACAATCAGCCCCAGCATTTA.

Worth noting for this clonotype: The CDR3 does not end in the conserved phenylalanine or tryptophan, so this is likely a read error. This CDR3 reads CASRFGTGPNYSYTV. CDR3 coding DNA: TGTGCCAGCAGATTCGGGACAGGGCCTAACTATAGCTACACCGTC. The V and J genes are TRBV5-6 and TRBJ1-2; 9 positions agree with TRBD1. This CDR3 is 15 amino acids long. Germline V gene sequence: CDR1 SGHDT, CDR2 YYEEEE.

This clonotype qualifies as medium-sized. The J gene is TRBJ2-7, the V gene TRBV11-2; no firm D call. This CDR3 has 12 amino acids. Trimming removed 5 bases at V and 6 bases at J, with 11 bases between. Germline lookup yields CDR1 SGHAT and CDR2 FQNNGV. CDR3 region: CASSPTSVEQYF. In DNA, the CDR3 is TGTGCCAGCAGCCCCACCTCGGTCGAGCAGTACTTC.

The rearrangement joins TRBV28 to TRBJ2-5, with a weak D call TRBD2 (5 bases). The germline V gene has CDR1 MDHEN and CDR2 SYDVKM. V lost 6 bases to trimming and J lost 5 bases, with 19 bases between them. CDR3 length: 15 amino acids. CDR3 nucleotides: TGTGCCAGCAGCCCCCTTGGACTTCAGGAGGAGACCCAGTACTTC. Translated: CASSPLGLQEETQYF.

This clonotype has at least ten counts. The rearrangement links TRBV6-2 or TRBV6-3 to TRBJ2-2; D not certain. CDR3 size: 14 residues. Per germline, CDR1 MNHEY and CDR2 SVGEGT. V was trimmed by 4 bases and J by 6 bases, leaving 12 bases between them. CDR3 region: CASSSDSTPGELFF. CDR3 DNA: TGTGCCAGCAGTTCTGACTCCACGCCCGGGGAGCTGTTTTTT.

This clonotype appeared a few times. The chain employs TRBV28 and TRBJ1-3, with a possible D match to TRBD1 (6 bases). The germline V and J ends were trimmed by 4 bases and 2 bases, with 12 bases remaining between them. This CDR3 has 15 amino acids. Germline V gives CDR1 MDHEN, CDR2 SYDVKM. The DNA of the CDR3 is TGTGCCAGCAGTTACCTGACAGGTACTGGAAACACCATATATTTT. Protein sequence: CASSYLTGTGNTIYF.

A remark on this clonotype: Its ends do not fully match the called genes, so a read error is possible. This chain links TRBV4-1 with TRBJ2-7, with D uncertain. Looked up from germline, CDR1 is MGHRA and CDR2 is YSYEKL. CDR3 length equals 15 residues. The CDR3 DNA sequence: TGCGCCAGCAGCCAAGATCTAGGGATCCTCTACGAGCAATACTTC. Translated: CASSQDLGILYEQYF.

Details on this clonotype: One end of the junction does not line up with germline, which may come from a read error. J is TRBJ2-5 and V is TRBV20-1; D gene unclear. CDR3 length: 14 residues. Germline assignment: CDR1 DFQATT and CDR2 SNEGSKA (reference sequence). The CDR3 here is CNAQYQVIQETQYF. The CDR3 DNA sequence: TGTAATGCCCAGTACCAAGTGATCCAAGAGACTCAGTACTTC.

In its sample, this clonotype was seen many times. This sequence joins TRBV20-1 and TRBJ2-3; 10 bases agree with TRBD2. The germline CDR1 and CDR2 sequences are DFQATT and SNEGSKA (reference sequence). V shed 0 bases and J 4 bases; nucleotides not matched to a gene: 13. The CDR3 covers 18 residues. In DNA form, the CDR3 reads TGCAGTGCTAGAGACGTGAACAGAGCGGGAGGGCCTTCAGATACGCAGTATTTT. This translates into CSARDVNRAGGPSDTQYF.

As for this clonotype: This could be a read error, since a much larger clone is one nucleotide away. V is TRBV10-3 and J is TRBJ2-5; 10 nucleotides line up with TRBD1. Germline CDR1 is ENHRY and CDR2 is SYGVKD. The CDR3 consists of 16 residues. CDR3 coding DNA: TGTGCCGTCAGTGTCGGACAGGGGGGAACCCAAGAGACCCAGTACTTC. Amino acid sequence: CAVSVGQGGTQETQYF.

Points on this clonotype: In this CDR3 the conserved last residue, phenylalanine or tryptophan, is missing, so a read error is likely. The genes are TRBV11-2 and TRBJ1-1, with 8 bases identical to TRBD1. The germline V gene has CDR1 SGHAT and CDR2 FQNNGV. The length of the CDR3 is 16 residues. CDR3 coding DNA: TGTGTCAGCAGCCCCTTCCAGGGGGCTGAGGGCACTGAAGCTTTCCTT. Protein sequence: CVSSPFQGAEGTEAFL.

This clonotype was observed many times. The V gene is TRBV6-6, the J gene TRBJ2-3; 8 nucleotides agree with TRBD2. The CDR3 has 15 amino acids. V trimming: 0 bases; J trimming: 4 bases; junction bases outside the gene matches: 3. Germline V CDR1 and CDR2: MNHNY, SVGAGI (reference sequence). The CDR3 region is CASSYSSGSADTQYF. The CDR3, as DNA: TGTGCCAGCAGTTACTCCAGCGGGAGCGCAGATACGCAGTATTTT.

The chain has TRBV6-6 and TRBJ2-6; D is perhaps TRBD2 (6 bases). The germline V gene has CDR1 MNHNY and CDR2 SVGAGI (reference sequence). Trimming took off 7 bases at V and 3 bases at J, with 16 bases between the two ends. This CDR3 is built from 16 residues. The CDR3: CASTREACCGANVLTF. The CDR3 nucleotides are TGTGCCAGCACCAGGGAGGCGTGCTGTGGGGCCAACGTCCTGACTTTC.

As to this clonotype: An end of the junction does not agree with germline; a read error may underlie this. The chain has TRBV6-1 and TRBJ2-5, with D possibly matching TRBD2 (7 bases). This CDR3 is built from 16 residues. Per germline, CDR1 MNHNS and CDR2 SASEGT. CDR3 sequence: CASSDLGRGRQEAQYF. For the CDR3, the DNA is TGTGCCAGCAGTGACCTTGGGAGGGGGAGACAAGAGGCCCAGTACTTC.

The V call is TRBV6-1, the J call TRBJ2-3, with 7 bases fitting TRBD2. The CDR3 totals 15 residues. Germline loops: CDR1 MNHNS, CDR2 SASEGT. The V gene end was trimmed by 3 bases and the J gene end by 2 bases; junction bases not matched to a gene: 5. The CDR3 here is CASSDRAGPTDTQYF. The CDR3 DNA reads TGTGCCAGCAGTGACCGAGCGGGGCCCACAGATACGCAGTATTTT.

Concerning this clonotype itself: One junction end disagrees with the germline gene, perhaps due to a read error. The chain uses TRBV11-2 and TRBJ1-2, with D possibly TRBD1 on 5 matching bases. The CDR3 loop spans 14 amino acids. Germline V CDR1 and CDR2: SGHAT, FQNNGV. The CDR3 DNA is TGTGACAGCAGCCAAGGGGATCAGAACTATGGCTACACCTTC. It codes for CDSSQGDQNYGYTF.

This clonotype was recorded many times. This chain joins TRBV10-3 and TRBJ2-7; perhaps TRBD1 as D (6 bases). This CDR3 has 16 amino acids. Germline V gene sequence: CDR1 ENHRY, CDR2 SYGVKD. Trimming cost V 2 bases and J 2 bases, with 16 bases left between them. Here the CDR3 reads CAISEKKGDGAYEQYF. Written as DNA, the CDR3 is TGTGCCATCAGTGAGAAAAAGGGGGACGGCGCCTACGAGCAGTACTTC.